A selection of T cell receptor beta chains follows, all from one sample in a study of blood T cell repertoires in COVID-19. Produced via immunoSEQ multiplex PCR; TCRdb's table is partial and in-frame only. The sample lists about 150,000 clones, approximately 92% seen once, with about an eighth in the top ten. The sample comprised peripheral blood. These receptors were obtained from a man younger than 30 with COVID-19, enrolled during active disease. Each CDR3 is given with its conserved first and last residue. The D gene is left open where the match is weak. Clone size, where shown, is once, few, many, or a class for clones that have expanded.

>TRBJ2-7|TRBD1|13|TRBV11-3|NA
CASSLTGVHEQYF
TGTGCCAGCAGTTTGACAGGGGTCCACGAGCAGTACTTC
>TRBJ1-2|NA|14|TRBV6-2/TRBV6-3|NA
CASSYSLNNYGYTF
TGTGCCAGCAGTTACTCCTTAAATAACTATGGCTACACCTTC
>TRBJ2-7|TRBD2|15|TRBV5-1|NA
CASSLEVAGAYEQYF
TGCGCCAGCAGCTTGGAGGTAGCGGGGGCCTACGAGCAGTACTTC
>TRBJ1-1|NA|13|TRBV7-9|NA
CASSLLQGTEAFF
TGTGCCAGCAGCCTCCTACAGGGCACTGAAGCTTTCTTT
>TRBJ1-1|NA|15|TRBV5-6|NA
CASSLLPGLNTEAFF
TGTGCCAGCAGCTTGCTTCCGGGGTTGAACACTGAAGCTTTCTTT
>TRBJ1-1|TRBD1|16|TRBV9|NA
CASSPTGGTDDTEAFF
TGTGCCAGCAGCCCAACAGGGGGCACAGACGACACTGAAGCTTTCTTT
>TRBJ2-1|NA|19|TRBV7-8|NA
CASSLAPKGGARSYNEQFF
TGTGCCAGCAGCTTAGCCCCCAAGGGGGGGGCGAGGTCCTACAATGAGCAGTTCTTC
>TRBJ1-1|NA|13|TRBV5-1|NA
CASSFQMNTEAFF
TGCGCCAGCAGCTTCCAAATGAACACTGAAGCTTTCTTT
>TRBJ2-3|NA|16|TRBV4-3|once
CASSQDAKAGTDTQYF
TGCGCCAGCAGCCAAGATGCAAAAGCCGGCACAGATACGCAGTATTTT
>TRBJ1-4|NA|17|TRBV7-8|few
CASSLRSGGGPNEKLLF
TGTGCCAGCAGCTTAAGGTCCGGAGGAGGGCCTAATGAAAAACTGCTTTTT
>TRBJ2-7|NA|15|TRBV5-4|NA
CASSLGGQISYEQYF
TGTGCCAGCAGCTTGGGTGGGCAGATCTCCTACGAGCAGTACTTC
>TRBJ2-5|NA|17|TRBV13|NA
CASSLGLRVPRVETQYF
TGTGCCAGCAGCTTAGGCCTTCGGGTCCCGCGGGTGGAGACCCAGTACTTC
>TRBJ2-7|TRBD1|15|TRBV7-2|NA
CASSSRDRGLYEQYF
TGTGCCAGCAGCTCCCGGGACAGGGGGCTTTACGAGCAGTACTTC
>TRBJ1-1|TRBD1|15|TRBV29-1|NA
CSVEGQGVRSPEAFF
TGCAGCGTTGAGGGGCAGGGGGTCAGGTCACCTGAAGCTTTCTTT
>TRBJ2-1|NA|13|TRBV12-3/TRBV12-4|NA
CASRRGIGNEQFF
TGTGCCAGCCGACGGGGGATTGGAAATGAGCAGTTCTTC
>TRBJ1-6|NA|15|TRBV11-2|NA
CASSLVSGVASPLHF
TGTGCCAGCAGCTTAGTATCCGGGGTCGCGTCACCCCTCCACTTT
>TRBJ1-6|NA|15|TRBV19|NA
CASSMGTGSNSPLHF
TGTGCCAGTAGTATGGGAACGGGAAGTAATTCACCCCTCCACTTT
>TRBJ1-3|TRBD1|17|TRBV30|NA
CAWEQGTLFSSGNTIYF
TGTGCCTGGGAACAGGGGACTCTTTTCAGCTCTGGAAACACCATATATTTT
>TRBJ2-5|NA|12|TRBV5-6|once
CASKDSQETQYF
TGTGCCAGCAAGGACAGTCAAGAGACCCAGTACTTC
>TRBJ2-7|TRBD1|15|TRBV6-5|NA
CASSSPGQGAYEQYF
TGTGCCAGCAGCTCTCCAGGACAGGGCGCCTACGAGCAGTACTTC
>TRBJ1-5|NA|13|TRBV19|NA
CASKGGVGQPQHF
TGTGCCAGTAAGGGGGGGGTTGGGCAGCCCCAGCATTTT
>TRBJ2-2|NA|13|TRBV3-1/TRBV3-2|NA
CASSRRGTGELFF
TGTGCCAGCAGCCGACGGGGTACCGGGGAGCTGTTTTTT
>TRBJ1-6|NA|13|TRBV27|NA
CASRRSPSSPLHF
TGTGCCAGCAGGCGGTCCCCTAGCTCACCCCTCCACTTT
>TRBJ2-3|TRBD1|16|TRBV27|NA
CASSLYRQGASDTQYF
TGTGCCAGCAGTTTATATCGGCAGGGGGCTTCAGATACGCAGTATTTT
>TRBJ2-7|TRBD1|15|TRBV7-2|NA
CASSQLGTGQFEQYF
TGTGCCAGCAGCCAATTGGGGACAGGGCAATTCGAGCAGTACTTC
>TRBJ2-1|NA|13|TRBV7-2|NA
CASRLPGFNEQFF
TGTGCCAGCAGGCTGCCGGGATTTAATGAGCAGTTCTTC
>TRBJ2-2|TRBD2|17|TRBV4-3|NA
CASSQPLAGGNTGELFF
TGCGCCAGCAGCCAACCATTAGCGGGAGGGAACACCGGGGAGCTGTTTTTT
>TRBJ2-1|TRBD2|15|TRBV27|NA
CASTGSSGRPGEQFF
TGTGCCAGCACTGGATCTAGCGGGAGGCCGGGTGAGCAGTTCTTC
>TRBJ1-3|NA|15|TRBV19|NA
CASSIPNRAGNTIYF
TGTGCCAGTAGTATCCCCAATCGGGCTGGAAACACCATATATTTT
>TRBJ2-7|TRBD1|14|TRBV6-2/TRBV6-3|NA
CASSYGTGDYEQYF
TGTGCCAGCAGTTACGGGACAGGGGACTACGAGCAGTACTTC
>TRBJ1-2|TRBD1|14|TRBV7-2|NA
CASSFGTGNYGYTF
TGTGCCAGCAGCTTTGGGACAGGGAACTATGGCTACACCTTC
>TRBJ1-1|NA|13|TRBV28|NA
CASSSFSRLGAFF
TGTGCCAGCAGTTCGTTTTCTCGGCTAGGCGCTTTCTTT
>TRBJ1-4|NA|14|TRBV9|NA
CASSVGQGGEKLLF
TGTGCCAGCAGCGTAGGGCAGGGAGGAGAAAAACTGCTTTTT
>TRBJ1-5|TRBD1|13|TRBV19|NA
CASRTGVNQPQHF
TGTGCCAGCCGGACAGGCGTTAATCAGCCCCAGCATTTT
>TRBJ2-3|NA|16|TRBV19|once
CASSINSGFSTDTQYF
TGTGCCAGTAGTATTAATAGCGGCTTTAGCACAGATACGCAGTATTTT
>TRBJ2-1|TRBD2|15|TRBV11-2|NA
CASSFTSGSGYEQFF
TGTGCCAGCAGCTTTACTAGCGGGAGTGGGTATGAGCAGTTCTTC
>TRBJ2-6|TRBD2|18|TRBV5-1|NA
CASSSARGVLSGANVLTF
TGCGCCAGCAGCTCGGCCCGGGGGGTGCTCTCTGGGGCCAACGTCCTGACTTTC
>TRBJ2-7|TRBD2|14|TRBV5-1|once
CASRKTSGTGEQYF
TGCGCCAGCAGGAAGACTAGCGGGACGGGCGAGCAGTACTTC
>TRBJ1-2|TRBD1|16|TRBV5-4|NA
CASSLAQTGVNYGYTF
TGTGCCAGCAGCTTGGCGCAGACAGGGGTTAACTATGGCTACACCTTC
>TRBJ2-2|NA|15|TRBV7-2|NA
CASSQGRVSTGELFF
TGTGCCAGCAGCCAAGGCCGGGTCTCCACCGGGGAGCTGTTTTTT
>TRBJ1-2|TRBD1|16|TRBV6-1|once
CASSERVTGFAGGYTF
TGTGCCAGCAGTGAACGGGTGACAGGGTTTGCGGGTGGCTACACCTTC
>TRBJ2-1|NA|16|TRBV5-1|NA
CASSLVGHEPYNEQFF
TGCGCCAGCAGCTTGGTGGGCCATGAACCCTACAATGAGCAGTTCTTC
>TRBJ2-3|TRBD1|17|TRBV5-5|NA
CASRGTGGESSTDTQYF
TGTGCCAGCAGGGGGACAGGGGGGGAATCTAGCACAGATACGCAGTATTTT
>TRBJ2-7|NA|15|TRBV5-1|NA
CASSRDRPPSYEQYF
TGCGCCAGCAGCAGAGACAGGCCACCTTCCTACGAGCAGTACTTC
>TRBJ2-7|TRBD2|14|TRBV13|NA
CASSPGLAGGEQYF
TGTGCCAGCAGCCCCGGACTAGCGGGAGGTGAGCAGTACTTC
>TRBJ2-7|TRBD1|16|TRBV28|NA
CASSLPHRQGSYEQYF
TGTGCCAGCAGTTTACCCCACCGACAGGGTTCCTACGAGCAGTACTTC
>TRBJ2-3|NA|17|TRBV4-2|NA
CASSQDFGGSGTDTQYF
TGTGCCAGCAGCCAAGATTTCGGGGGATCGGGCACAGATACGCAGTATTTT
>TRBJ2-1|NA|13|TRBV6-4|NA
CASSGVQGGEQFF
TGTGCCAGCAGTGGAGTGCAGGGCGGTGAGCAGTTCTTC